One sample yielded the 9 T cell receptor beta chains listed below, sequenced in a study of T cell responses to AZD1222 COVID-19 vaccine. The assay was immunoSEQ multiplex PCR, and TCRdb's table has in-frame clones only and misses some. Here the sample spans more than 150,000 clones, approximately 87% being singletons. The source material was peripheral blood, sampled on day 0 of MenACWY control vaccination. Receptors originate from an adult in good health.

The V gene is TRBV28, the J gene TRBJ1-4, with TRBD1 matching 7 bases. From germline, CDR1 is MDHEN and CDR2 SYDVKM. V shed 5 bases and J 0 bases; nucleotides not matched to a gene: 9. The CDR3 spans 17 residues. CDR3 loop: CASSIKQGLATNEKLFF. DNA for the CDR3: TGTGCCAGCAGTATAAAACAGGGGCTTGCAACTAATGAAAAACTGTTTTTT.

V and J are TRBV7-2 and TRBJ2-7, with 9 bases fitting TRBD1. CDR3 length: 14 residues. The junction had 4 bases not matched to a gene; V was cut back by 3 bases and J by 4 bases. Germline V lookup: CDR1 SGHTA, CDR2 FQGNSA. CDR3 loop: CASSFGTGIYEQYF. The CDR3 DNA reads TGTGCCAGCAGCTTCGGGACAGGGATATACGAGCAGTACTTC.

The chain carries TRBV28 and TRBJ1-1; D unclear. Germline V gene lookup returns CDR1 MDHEN and CDR2 SYDVKM. CDR3 length: 14 amino acids. V lost 2 bases, J lost 3 bases, and 10 bases lay in between. CDR3 region: CASSLLGGDTEAFF. CDR3 coding DNA: TGTGCCAGCAGTTTACTGGGTGGGGACACTGAAGCTTTCTTT.

This clone was detected only once. The chain links TRBV24-1 to TRBJ2-1; tentatively, D is TRBD2 (6 bases). V shed 2 bases and J shed 5 bases, with 15 bases lying between them. CDR1 and CDR2 (germline): KGHDR, SFDVKD. CDR3 length equals 16 residues. DNA of the CDR3: TGTGCCACCAGTGATTGGGTGGGAGGAAGGGACAATGAGCAGTTCTTC. As protein: CATSDWVGGRDNEQFF.

The chain joins TRBV5-1 to TRBJ2-5; maybe TRBD2 (6 bases). The germline V gene has CDR1 SGHRS and CDR2 YFSETQ. V was shortened by 0 bases and J by 4 bases, with 10 bases between the two germline ends. The CDR3 totals 14 residues. The chain's CDR3 is CASSLGQGGETQYF. CDR3 DNA sequence: TGCGCCAGCAGCTTGGGCCAGGGAGGAGAGACCCAGTACTTC.

This clone was seen a handful of times. The chain couples TRBV7-9 to TRBJ2-2, with TRBD1 matching 11 bases. CDR1 SEHNR and CDR2 FQNEAQ come from the germline V gene (reference sequence). The V segment lost 6 bases and the J segment 4 bases; nucleotides outside the gene matches: 4. The CDR3 totals 15 residues. This chain's CDR3 is CASRGGQGATGELFF. CDR3 coding DNA: TGTGCCAGCAGGGGAGGACAGGGGGCCACCGGGGAGCTGTTTTTT.

The CDR3 DNA is TGTGCCAGTAGTAGGGCTAGCGGGGGATATGAGCAGTTCTTC. Translation: CASSRASGGYEQFF. J is TRBJ2-1 and V is TRBV19, with TRBD2 matching over 10 bases. Germline values: CDR1 LNHDA, CDR2 SQIVND (reference sequence). The CDR3 length is 14 residues. V was clipped by 4 bases and J by 8 bases; unmatched bases: 5.

This chain links TRBV15 with TRBJ2-1, with TRBD1 matching 8 bases. The J segment lost 6 bases and the V segment lost 0 bases, leaving 10 bases of the junction unmatched. Germline assignment: CDR1 LNHNV and CDR2 YYDKDF (reference sequence). There are 17 residues in the CDR3. CDR3 in DNA: TGTGCCACCAGCAGAGATCTTGGGACAGGCGAGGGCAATGAGCAGTTCTTC. Translating it yields CATSRDLGTGEGNEQFF.

This clone was seen a few times. The chain has TRBV20-1 and TRBJ2-1, with D uncertain. Between the trimmed V and J ends, which lost 5 bases and 9 bases, there was a span of 11 bases. The CDR3 covers 11 residues. Germline V gene sequence: CDR1 DFQATT, CDR2 SNEGSKA (reference sequence). In DNA, the CDR3 is TGCAGTGCTCCGGCCGCAGGTGAGCAGTTCTTC. Encoded protein: CSAPAAGEQFF.